These 27 T cell receptor beta chains originate from one sample sequenced in a study of blood T cell repertoires in COVID-19. Clones were read by immunoSEQ multiplex PCR, and TCRdb kept only the in-frame ones, dropping some. Altogether about 170,000 clones are present, about 85% being singletons, with the ten largest covering approximately 7%. The material sequenced was peripheral blood. The source of these receptors is an elderly man with COVID-19, enrolled during active disease.

V gene TRBV11-3 combines with J gene TRBJ2-3; TRBD2 might be the D (5 bases). CDR3 length: 14 residues. Germline CDR1 and CDR2: SGHNT and YENEEA. Between the trimmed V and J ends, which lost 4 bases and 2 bases, there was a span of 10 bases. The CDR3 DNA follows: TGTGCCAGCAGCTCCGGACTGTTCACAGATACGCAGTATTTT. Translated, it gives CASSSGLFTDTQYF.

The rearrangement links TRBV7-6 to TRBJ1-1; no clear D. Trimming shortened V by 6 bases and J by 1 base, and 9 bases separated the two germline ends. CDR3 length equals 13 residues. Germline CDR1 SGHVS, CDR2 FNYEAQ. CDR3 nucleotides: TGTGCCAGCAGTTCTCTCAGGAACACTGAAGCTTTCTTT. It is translated as CASSSLRNTEAFF. The full variable domain, in which reference TRBV7-6 and TRBJ1-1 provide the parts outside the CDR3, is GAGVSQSPRYKVTKRGQDVALRCDPISGHVSLYWYRQALGQGPEFLTYFNYEAQQDKSGLPNDRFSAERPEGSISTLTIQRTEQRDSAMYRCASSSLRNTEAFFGQGTRLTVV.

This chain links TRBV21-1 with TRBJ1-6; the DNA was not used to check the table's D call, TRBD1. TRBV21-1 is a pseudogene locus. This CDR3 contains 14 residues. For the CDR3, the DNA is TGTGCCAGCAGCATGGGGCAGGGTGGTGCACCCCTCCACTTT. Protein sequence: CASSMGQGGAPLHF.

This chain links TRBV19 with TRBJ1-5; 7 nucleotides match TRBD1. The CDR3 is made up of 15 amino acids. Looked up from germline, CDR1 is LNHDA and CDR2 is SQIVND (reference sequence). The V and J ends lost 6 bases and 6 bases, in that order; junction bases with no gene match: 11. The CDR3 bases are TGTGCCAGTAGGCCCACAGGGGTCGAAGGTCAGCCCCAGCATTTT. Its protein product is CASRPTGVEGQPQHF.

The chain joins TRBV10-3 to TRBJ1-4; D is uncertain. V shed 4 bases and J shed 4 bases, with 10 bases lying between them. Per the germline V gene, CDR1 is ENHRY and CDR2 is SYGVKD. CDR3 length: 14 residues. In nucleotides, the CDR3 is TGTGCCATCAGTGCAGGTTCTAATAATGAAAAACTGTTTTTT. It yields the protein CAISAGSNNEKLFF.

This rearrangement joins TRBV5-1 to TRBJ2-7; TRBD2 matches at 11 bases. The CDR3 totals 18 residues. V lost 2 bases to trimming and J lost 3 bases; unmatched junction nucleotides: 13. Germline V gene sequence: CDR1 SGHRS, CDR2 YFSETQ. The CDR3 sequence: CASSLGRTSGSGLYEQYF. CDR3 nucleotide sequence: TGCGCCAGCAGCTTAGGCCGGACTAGCGGGTCGGGTCTCTACGAGCAGTACTTC.

This clone has just a few counts. The chain couples TRBV20-1 to TRBJ2-7, with a weak D call TRBD1 (6 bases). Trimming pared 3 bases from V and 6 bases from J, leaving 18 bases between. The CDR3 is made up of 14 amino acids. CDR1 is DFQATT, CDR2 SNEGSKA, per germline (reference sequence). This CDR3 is CSASFQGSPREQYF. The CDR3 bases are TGCAGTGCTAGTTTTCAGGGGAGCCCTCGCGAGCAGTACTTC.

This clone appeared a few times. The CDR3, as DNA: TGTGCCAGCAGCGACAGTTTGAATCAGCCCCAGCATTTT. Its translation is CASSDSLNQPQHF. The chain joins TRBV14 to TRBJ1-5; possibly TRBD1 for D (5 bases). The CDR3 has 13 amino acids. V was cut by 5 bases and J by 4 bases, with 9 bases left in between. CDR1 and CDR2 (germline): SGHDN, FVKESK.

The chain has TRBV6-4 and TRBJ1-2, with no clear D. V gave up 3 bases and J gave up 4 bases, with 21 bases separating them. This CDR3 has 17 amino acids. The germline CDR1 and CDR2 sequences are MRHNA and SNTAGT. The CDR3 nucleotides are TGTGCCAGCAGTGAACTCGATGACCGAGGAACTGTCTATGGCTACACCTTC. It codes for CASSELDDRGTVYGYTF.

The chain recombines TRBV7-2 with TRBJ1-1, with D unclear. This CDR3 region has 12 residues. The germline CDR1 and CDR2 sequences are SGHTA and FQGNSA. V lost 4 bases and J lost 5, with 8 bases in between. The CDR3 region has the DNA TGTGCCAGCAGCTCGGGGTGGACTGAAGCTTTCTTT. It yields the protein CASSSGWTEAFF.

The chain uses TRBV5-4 and TRBJ2-5; TRBD2 might be the D (5 bases). CDR1 is SGHNT and CDR2 is YYREEE in the germline V gene (reference sequence). The CDR3 covers 13 residues. Deletions cut 3 bases from V and 4 bases from J, with 10 bases between. The CDR3 sequence is CASSSLLAETQYF. The CDR3 DNA reads as TGTGCCAGCAGCTCCCTGCTAGCAGAGACCCAGTACTTC.

The rearrangement uses TRBV6-6 and TRBJ2-7; 7 nucleotides match TRBD2. Trimming at V came to 2 bases and at J to 0 bases, leaving 1 base not matched to a gene. The V gene's germline CDR1 is MNHNY and CDR2 SVGAGI (reference sequence). The CDR3 has 14 amino acids. CDR3 sequence (DNA): TGTGCCAGCAGTTACAGCGGGGCCTCCTACGAGCAGTACTTC. It specifies CASSYSGASYEQYF.

This clone was counted once. The chain joins TRBV4-1 to TRBJ1-2, with a possible D match to TRBD1 (6 bases). Trimming left V 4 bases short and J 2 bases short, with 14 bases between. The CDR3 contains 15 residues. Germline V gene data show CDR1 as MGHRA and CDR2 as YSYEKL. This CDR3 reads CASSPRSGENYGYTF. Here the CDR3 DNA reads TGCGCCAGCAGCCCCCGATCAGGGGAGAACTATGGCTACACCTTC.

V is TRBV24-1 and J is TRBJ2-3, with TRBD1 identical over 9 bases. Unmatched junction bases numbered 3, after V lost 3 bases and J lost 3 bases. Germline V gene sequence: CDR1 KGHDR, CDR2 SFDVKD. This CDR3 has 15 residues. DNA for the CDR3: TGTGCCACCAGTGATCCCGGACAGGGGACAGATACGCAGTATTTT. This gives the protein CATSDPGQGTDTQYF.

This chain uses TRBV9 with TRBJ1-1; TRBD1 agrees at 10 bases. V trimming: 4 bases; J trimming: 6 bases; junction bases outside the gene matches: 9. Germline assignment: CDR1 SGDLS and CDR2 YYNGEE. This CDR3 region has 15 residues. As DNA, the CDR3 is TGTGCCAGCAGCCCCTGGACAGGGGGGATGGCTGAAGCTTTCTTT. It specifies CASSPWTGGMAEAFF.

This chain joins TRBV13 and TRBJ2-2; a weak D match, TRBD2 (5 bases). Trimming removed 0 bases from V and 2 bases from J, with 7 bases in between. The CDR3 runs to 15 residues. CDR1 is PRHDT and CDR2 is FYEKMQ in the germline V gene (reference sequence). The CDR3 DNA follows: TGTGCCAGCAGCTTAGGCGGACTTAACACCGGGGAGCTGTTTTTT. It encodes CASSLGGLNTGELFF.

With respect to this clone: The identical CDR3 is also encoded by other nucleotide sequences in the sample. V usage is TRBV3-1 (or the pseudogene TRBV3-2) and J usage is TRBJ1-2, with D maybe TRBD1 (5 bases). Trimming took 0 bases from V and 5 from J, leaving 13 bases between them. Germline CDR1 reads LGHDT; CDR2 reads YNNKEL (reference sequence). The CDR3 contains 15 residues. The CDR3 region is CASSQEGGTDYGYTF. The CDR3 DNA reads TGTGCCAGCAGCCAAGAAGGCGGGACGGATTATGGCTACACCTTC.

The rearrangement uses TRBV5-8 and TRBJ2-1, with 11 bases matching TRBD2. Germline assignment: CDR1 SGHTS and CDR2 YDEGEE. J was trimmed by 6 bases and V by 2 bases; bases with no gene match: 4. This CDR3 has 15 residues. The CDR3 region is CASSFLAGGSNEQFF. The CDR3 nucleotides are TGTGCCAGCAGCTTTCTAGCGGGGGGTTCCAATGAGCAGTTCTTC.

The chain uses TRBV29-1 and TRBJ1-2; tentative D call: TRBD1 (6 bases). V shed 4 bases and J shed 5 bases, with 11 bases lying between them. This CDR3 comprises 12 residues. Germline loops: CDR1 SQVTM, CDR2 ANQGSEA. CDR3 in DNA: TGCAGCGTTGTAAGACAGGAATATGGCTACACCTTC. Its protein product is CSVVRQEYGYTF.

Details on this clone: The sample carries other DNA sequences with the same CDR3. The gene calls are TRBV2 and TRBJ1-4, with 9 nucleotides matching TRBD1. The V gene end was trimmed by 6 bases and the J gene end by 7 bases; junction bases not matched to a gene: 3. Germline V gene data show CDR1 as SNHLY and CDR2 as FYNNEI. The CDR3 runs to 13 residues. CDR3 coding DNA: TGTGCCAGCAGGGGACAGGGCGGTGAAAAACTGTTTTTT. Amino acids: CASRGQGGEKLFF.

The V gene is TRBV5-1, the J gene TRBJ2-5; 8 nucleotides agree with TRBD2. Germline CDR1 and CDR2: SGHRS and YFSETQ. V was pared by 5 bases and J by 14 bases, with 14 bases of the junction left unmatched. The CDR3 has 13 residues. DNA for the CDR3: TGCGCCAGCAGTTTCCCCGGGACTAGGAACATCTACTTC. Translation gives CASSFPGTRNIYF.

The CDR3 spells CATSDRGSRAFF. The CDR3 DNA is TGTGCCACCAGTGACCGGGGAAGTAGAGCTTTCTTT. The chain is built from TRBV24-1 and TRBJ1-1; D not certain. The CDR3 extends over 12 amino acids. V lost 4 bases to trimming and J lost 10 bases, with 12 bases between them. Germline V gives CDR1 KGHDR, CDR2 SFDVKD.

The chain combines TRBV6-6 with TRBJ2-1, with 8 bases that match TRBD1. Germline V gives CDR1 MNHNY, CDR2 SVGAGI (reference sequence). V lost 6 bases, J lost 8 bases, and 15 bases stayed unmatched. The CDR3 loop spans 16 amino acids. CDR3 DNA sequence: TGTGCCAGCAGCTCAGGGGACAGGCCAAGGGAATATGAGCAGTTCTTC. It codes for CASSSGDRPREYEQFF.

In its sample, this clone was seen once. The J gene is TRBJ1-1, the V gene TRBV4-1; 7 bases match TRBD1. This CDR3 spans 15 amino acids. Germline V lookup: CDR1 MGHRA, CDR2 YSYEKL. V dropped 3 bases and J dropped 0; count of bases not matched to a gene: 4. The CDR3 loop reads CASSHPDRVNTEAFF. The CDR3 nucleotides read TGCGCCAGCAGCCACCCCGACAGGGTGAACACTGAAGCTTTCTTT.

The chain recombines TRBV5-4 with TRBJ1-1; D call uncertain. This CDR3 comprises 15 residues. Trimming took off 4 bases at V and 0 bases at J, with 13 bases between the two ends. The germline CDR1 and CDR2 sequences are SGHNT and YYREEE (reference sequence). The DNA for the CDR3 is TGTGCCAGCAGCACTCGCGCGGGCATGAACACTGAAGCTTTCTTT. Its protein is CASSTRAGMNTEAFF.

The rearrangement uses TRBV6-5 and TRBJ2-1; D is undetermined. The V gene's germline CDR1 is MNHEY and CDR2 SVGAGI. V shed 6 bases and J shed 4 bases, with 4 bases lying between them. The CDR3 loop spans 11 amino acids. CDR3 nucleotide sequence: TGTGCCAGCAGACAGTACAATGAGCAGTTCTTC. It specifies CASRQYNEQFF.

J is TRBJ1-2 and V is TRBV7-2, with TRBD1 matching over 9 bases. The germline CDR1 and CDR2 sequences are SGHTA and FQGNSA. The trim removed 4 bases at V and 4 bases at J, leaving 4 bases unmatched. CDR3 length: 14 amino acids. The DNA of the CDR3 is TGTGCCAGCAGCTATGGGACAGGGAGCTATGGCTACACCTTC. Protein: CASSYGTGSYGYTF.